Each of the 18 T cell receptor beta chains below was sequenced from the same sample in a study of cytomegalovirus exposure and HLA in healthy donors. In the PCR, 60 Vbeta and 13 Jbeta primers were used. The protocol was immunoSEQ multiplex PCR, while the TCRdb copy is restricted to in-frame clones and leaves out a portion. The sample holds 100,000 to 150,000 clones, 75% to 85% seen once. The sample consisted of PBMCs. These receptors all come from a woman younger than 35 in good health and CMV-seropositive.

The chain recombines TRBV5-4 with TRBJ2-5; TRBD2 matches 15 bases. In germline, CDR1 is SGHNT, CDR2 YYREEE (reference sequence). CDR3 length equals 16 residues. V shed 5 bases, J shed 4 bases, and the junction held 6 bases outside the gene matches. This CDR3 is CASSEMGLAGGETQYF. In DNA, the CDR3 is TGTGCCAGCAGTGAGATGGGACTAGCGGGGGGAGAGACCCAGTACTTC.

The genes are TRBV7-2 and TRBJ2-5; possible D gene TRBD1, 5 bases. Germline-derived CDR1 and CDR2 are SGHTA and FQGNSA. Between the trimmed V and J ends, which lost 1 base and 2 bases, there was a span of 11 bases. The CDR3 runs 15 residues. CDR3 nucleotides: TGTGCCAGCAGCTTAGTTGTGGCAGGGCAAGAGACCCAGTACTTC. Translating gives CASSLVVAGQETQYF.

The V call is TRBV2, the J call TRBJ2-5, with 9 bases identical to TRBD2. CDR3 length equals 14 residues. The V and J ends lost 6 bases and 5 bases, in that order; junction bases with no gene match: 7. Germline assignment: CDR1 SNHLY and CDR2 FYNNEI. The CDR3 spells CASSASGGKETQYF. Here the CDR3 DNA reads TGTGCCAGCAGCGCCAGCGGGGGGAAGGAGACCCAGTACTTC.

The chain links TRBV2 to TRBJ2-1, with 7 bases that match TRBD1. V trimming: 6 bases; J trimming: 2 bases; junction bases outside the gene matches: 4. The CDR3 runs 14 residues. CDR1 is SNHLY, CDR2 FYNNEI, per germline. The CDR3 sequence: CASSKQGPYNEQFF. CDR3 nucleotide sequence: TGTGCCAGCAGCAAACAGGGGCCCTACAATGAGCAGTTCTTC.

The chain combines TRBV25-1 with TRBJ2-7; 9 positions agree with TRBD2. Germline trimming cut 6 bases from V and 6 bases from J; bases unmatched to any gene: 18. CDR1 and CDR2 (germline): MGHDK, SYGVNS. The CDR3 spans 17 residues. The CDR3 loop is CASRPVPISGGHSEQYF. The CDR3 DNA reads as TGTGCCAGCAGGCCAGTACCCATTAGCGGGGGCCACTCCGAGCAGTACTTC.

V is TRBV30 and J is TRBJ1-1; D remains ambiguous. The CDR3 is 14 amino acids. Germline V gene sequence: CDR1 GTSNPN, CDR2 SVGIG (reference sequence). Trimming left V 4 bases short and J 0 bases short, with 12 bases between. Here the CDR3 DNA reads TGTGCCTGGACCCGGGTACCTATGAACACTGAAGCTTTCTTT. It encodes CAWTRVPMNTEAFF.

The genes are TRBV7-7 and TRBJ2-3; 8 positions agree with TRBD2. The CDR3 covers 15 residues. V trimming: 3 bases; J trimming: 0 bases; junction bases outside the gene matches: 2. CDR1 SSHAT and CDR2 FNYEAQ come from the germline V gene (reference sequence). The CDR3 reads CASSLGLGSTDTQYF. The CDR3 coding sequence is TGTGCCAGCAGCTTGGGACTAGGGAGCACAGATACGCAGTATTTT.

The V gene is TRBV28, the J gene TRBJ1-6; TRBD1 matches 7 bases. From germline, CDR1 is MDHEN and CDR2 SYDVKM. The CDR3 is 15 residues long. V trimming: 2 bases; J trimming: 9 bases; junction bases outside the gene matches: 7. CDR3 DNA sequence: TGTGCCAGCAGTTTAGATACAGGGGCGGGTTCACCCCTCCACTTT. It codes for CASSLDTGAGSPLHF. The full variable domain, with the rest looked up from reference TRBV28 and TRBJ1-6, is DVKVTQSSRYLVKRTGEKVFLECVQDMDHENMFWYRQDPGLGLRLIYFSYDVKMKEKGDIPEGYSVSREKKERFSLILESASTNQTSMYLCASSLDTGAGSPLHFGNGTRLTVT.

The chain combines TRBV5-1 with TRBJ1-3, with 7 positions matching TRBD1. CDR3 size: 16 residues. Losses at the gene ends were 0 bases for V and 1 base for J; bases not matched to a gene: 4. Germline V gene sequence: CDR1 SGHRS, CDR2 YFSETQ. The CDR3 here is CASSLGTGGSGNTIYF. In nucleotides, the CDR3 is TGCGCCAGCAGCTTGGGGACAGGAGGGTCTGGAAACACCATATATTTT.

This chain connects TRBV13 to TRBJ1-6, with 9 nucleotides matching TRBD1. The CDR3 has 14 amino acids. J gave up 9 bases and V 4 bases, and 4 bases lay outside the gene matches. CDR1 and CDR2 (germline): PRHDT, FYEKMQ (reference sequence). The chain's CDR3 is CASSSGQGISPLHF. CDR3 bases: TGTGCCAGCAGCTCGGGACAGGGCATTTCACCCCTCCACTTT.

The genes are TRBV4-1 and TRBJ1-1; possible D gene TRBD1, 5 bases. The CDR3 covers 17 residues. Looked up from germline, CDR1 is MGHRA and CDR2 is YSYEKL. The ends were cut back, 1 base at V and 1 base at J, with 16 bases in the middle. CDR3 sequence reads: CASSQVPRGGTNTEAFF. CDR3 DNA: TGCGCCAGCAGCCAAGTCCCCCGGGGGGGAACGAACACTGAAGCTTTCTTT.

On this clone: At one of its ends the junction is not consistent with the germline gene, which may arise from a read error. The rearrangement joins TRBV7-9 to TRBJ1-1; 7 bases match TRBD1. The CDR3 totals 17 residues. Looked up from germline, CDR1 is SEHNR and CDR2 is FQNEAQ (reference sequence). CDR3 sequence reads: CSSGIYRGSDLNTEAFF. CDR3 nucleotides: TGTTCCAGCGGTATTTACAGGGGCTCTGATTTAAACACTGAAGCTTTCTTT.

The rearrangement links TRBV10-3 to TRBJ2-1, with TRBD2 matching 7 bases. The CDR3 length is 16 residues. V dropped 4 bases and J dropped 4; count of bases not matched to a gene: 10. Germline V lookup: CDR1 ENHRY, CDR2 SYGVKD. The CDR3 region has the DNA TGTGCCATCAGTGGGGCGGAAAGCGGGGTATACAATGAGCAGTTCTTC. Protein sequence: CAISGAESGVYNEQFF.

V usage is TRBV10-3 and J usage is TRBJ1-1, with D maybe TRBD1 (6 bases). This CDR3 region has 15 residues. The germline gives CDR1 ENHRY, CDR2 SYGVKD. V lost 3 bases to trimming and J lost 3 bases, with 14 bases between them. The CDR3 loop is CAISDQGFSDTEAFF. CDR3 nucleotides: TGTGCCATCAGTGACCAGGGGTTCAGCGACACTGAAGCTTTCTTT.

This clone was seen a handful of times. The rearrangement links TRBV6-5 to TRBJ2-3; 7 nucleotides match TRBD2. The CDR3 runs to 16 residues. Unmatched junction bases numbered 7, after V lost 4 bases and J lost 0 bases. CDR1 is MNHEY, CDR2 SVGAGI, per germline. The CDR3 is CASSWVAGTSTDTQYF. The CDR3, as DNA: TGTGCCAGCAGTTGGGTAGCGGGCACTAGCACAGATACGCAGTATTTT.

This clone was seen a handful of times. The V call is TRBV7-9, the J call TRBJ2-1; D might be TRBD1 (6 bases). The V end lost 3 bases, the J end lost 0 bases, and 15 bases lay between the germline ends. Germline CDR1 is SEHNR and CDR2 is FQNEAQ (reference sequence). The CDR3 loop spans 17 amino acids. CDR3 bases: TGTGCCAGCAGCTTTAGGCGAGGGGGTAGCTCCTACAATGAGCAGTTCTTC. Translation: CASSFRRGGSSYNEQFF.

This CDR3 reads CASSSTGFLPQTQYF. The DNA of the CDR3 is TGTGCCAGCAGTTCAACGGGGTTCCTACCCCAGACCCAGTACTTC. J is TRBJ2-5 and V is TRBV2; possible D gene TRBD2, 5 bases. The CDR3 extends over 15 amino acids. Germline V gene lookup returns CDR1 SNHLY and CDR2 FYNNEI. Trimming cost V 5 bases and J 6 bases, with 19 bases left between them.

The rearrangement joins TRBV7-5 to TRBJ1-1. TRBV7-5 is described as a pseudogene. The CDR3 extends over 13 amino acids. The DNA of the CDR3 is TGTGTCAGAAGCTTCCCGGGGGGTTCTGAAGCTTTCTTT. It yields the protein CVRSFPGGSEAFF.